A single sample gave rise to the 18 T cell receptor beta chains below, sequenced in a study of T cells after posttransplantation cyclophosphamide. Produced via immunoSEQ multiplex PCR; TCRdb's table is partial and in-frame only. The table includes 50,000 to 65,000 clones, about 86% detected once. The sequencing sample was made of PBMCs. The receptors were sampled from a man aged 25 to 40 with a blood cancer, CMV-positive, and with a related stem cell donor.

The chain carries TRBV27 and TRBJ2-7; maybe TRBD2 (6 bases). The CDR3 runs 17 residues. Between the trimmed V and J ends, which lost 6 bases and 2 bases, there was a span of 23 bases. Looked up from germline, CDR1 is MNHEY and CDR2 is SMNVEV (reference sequence). The CDR3 here is CASRPLGGGVSAYEQYF. The CDR3 DNA sequence: TGTGCCAGCAGACCACTCGGGGGTGGGGTGTCGGCCTACGAGCAGTACTTC.

V gene TRBV11-2 combines with J gene TRBJ1-5; possible D gene TRBD1, 5 bases. The CDR3 contains 13 residues. Germline V gene data show CDR1 as SGHAT and CDR2 as FQNNGV. V shed 5 bases and J shed 5 bases, with 10 bases lying between them. This CDR3 is CASSRDRDQPQHF. CDR3 nucleotide sequence: TGTGCCAGCAGCCGCGACAGAGATCAGCCCCAGCATTTT.

The V gene is TRBV29-1, the J gene TRBJ1-2; 7 bases are a match to TRBD1. The CDR3 has 12 residues. The V gene's germline CDR1 is SQVTM and CDR2 ANQGSEA. V was clipped by 2 bases and J by 4 bases; unmatched bases: 1. The CDR3 is CSVERDSYGYTF. For the CDR3, the DNA is TGCAGCGTTGAACGGGACAGCTATGGCTACACCTTC.

The gene calls are TRBV6-5 and TRBJ2-7, with D possibly TRBD2 on 7 matching bases. The germline V and J ends were trimmed by 0 bases and 6 bases, with 15 bases remaining between them. Germline V gives CDR1 MNHEY, CDR2 SVGAGI. The CDR3 runs 15 residues. CDR3 coding DNA: TGTGCCAGCAGTTACTCAACCGGGGGGCTGGGCGAGCAGTACTTC. It translates to CASSYSTGGLGEQYF.

The chain uses TRBV4-3 and TRBJ1-1, with 7 bases identical to TRBD1. Germline CDR1 and CDR2: LGHNA and YSLEER. V was pared by 4 bases and J by 4 bases, with 9 bases of the junction left unmatched. The CDR3 contains 15 residues. CDR3 loop: CASSPEGGRSTEAFF. CDR3 nucleotides: TGCGCCAGCAGCCCAGAAGGGGGCAGGAGCACTGAAGCTTTCTTT.

V and J are TRBV5-8 and TRBJ2-2, with 14 bases identical to TRBD2. With 4 bases clipped from V and 8 bases from J, the junction kept 7 bases outside the gene matches. The CDR3 runs 16 residues. The germline V gene has CDR1 SGHTS and CDR2 YDEGEE. The DNA of the CDR3 is TGTGCCAGCAGCCAGGGACTAGCGGGAGATATTGGGGAGCTGTTTTTT. Translating gives CASSQGLAGDIGELFF. Filled out from reference TRBV5-8 and TRBJ2-2, the complete variable domain reads EAGVTQSPTHLIKTRGQQATLRCSPISGHTSVYWYQQALGLGLQFLLWYDEGEERNRGNFPPRFSGRQFPNYSSELNVNALELEDSALYLCASSQGLAGDIGELFFGEGSRLTVL.

The genes are TRBV2 and TRBJ1-5; no definite D call. Trimming pared 5 bases from V and 3 bases from J, leaving 8 bases between. CDR3 size: 13 residues. Germline assignment: CDR1 SNHLY and CDR2 FYNNEI. CDR3 region: CASSPEINQPQHF. The DNA for the CDR3 is TGTGCCAGCAGTCCAGAAATCAATCAGCCCCAGCATTTT.

The V and J genes are TRBV21-1 and TRBJ2-3; the table's TRBD2 call for D was not verified on the DNA. TRBV21-1 is recorded as a pseudogene. The CDR3 extends over 16 amino acids. The CDR3 DNA sequence: TGTGCCAGCAGCAGAGGGACTAGCGGGAGGACAGATACGCAGTATTTT. Translated, it gives CASSRGTSGRTDTQYF.

This clone was detected once. The chain carries TRBV6-6 and TRBJ2-7, with TRBD2 matching 7 bases. J was trimmed by 6 bases and V by 4 bases; bases with no gene match: 9. CDR1 and CDR2 from the germline V gene are MNHNY and SVGAGI (reference sequence). The CDR3 loop spans 14 amino acids. The CDR3 bases are TGTGCCAGCAGTTTCTCGGCGGGAGAACCCGAGCAGTACTTC. The encoded protein is CASSFSAGEPEQYF.

The chain links TRBV19 to TRBJ1-2, with a tentative D call TRBD1 (5 bases). The CDR3 covers 14 residues. V lost 4 bases to trimming and J lost 4 bases, with 13 bases between them. Per germline, CDR1 LNHDA and CDR2 SQIVND (reference sequence). The CDR3 DNA follows: TGTGCCAGTAGTAAACGGACACCGGCCTATGGCTACACCTTC. Translation gives CASSKRTPAYGYTF.

The V gene is TRBV27, the J gene TRBJ2-7; D unclear. Germline V CDR1 and CDR2: MNHEY, SMNVEV (reference sequence). The CDR3 extends over 14 amino acids. With 6 bases removed from V and 4 bases from J, the gap between germline ends came to 16 bases. In nucleotides, the CDR3 is TGTGCCAGCAGCGTGACACCGTCGTCTTACGAGCAGTACTTC. Translated: CASSVTPSSYEQYF.

The genes are TRBV7-6 and TRBJ1-1; TRBD1 matches 7 bases. The CDR3 loop spans 13 amino acids. Trimming at V came to 6 bases and at J to 1 base, leaving 2 bases not matched to a gene. Germline V gene sequence: CDR1 SGHVS, CDR2 FNYEAQ. The CDR3 nucleotides read TGTGCCAGCAGTAGACAGGGGAACACTGAAGCTTTCTTT. This encodes CASSRQGNTEAFF.

The chain uses TRBV15 and TRBJ1-6; the D gene is possibly TRBD1 (6 bases). Trimming left V 0 bases short and J 9 bases short, with 18 bases between. Germline loops: CDR1 LNHNV, CDR2 YYDKDF (reference sequence). CDR3 size: 17 residues. The CDR3, as DNA: TGTGCCACCAGCAGAGAGTTACGGACAGTCCGGGGTTCACCCCTCCACTTT. It specifies CATSRELRTVRGSPLHF.

This clone was seen once. This chain connects TRBV18 to TRBJ2-1, with TRBD2 identical over 11 bases. CDR3 length: 21 amino acids. The ends lost 0 bases at V and 3 bases at J; junction bases unmatched: 16. CDR1 is KGHSH and CDR2 is LQKENI in the germline V gene. DNA of the CDR3: TGTGCCAGCTCACCACCTTACGAACTAGCGGGAGCCACGGGGGTCTACAATGAGCAGTTCTTC. Translated, it gives CASSPPYELAGATGVYNEQFF.

V gene TRBV30 combines with J gene TRBJ2-5, with 9 bases fitting TRBD2. V shed 1 base, J shed 4 bases, and the junction held 7 bases outside the gene matches. The germline gives CDR1 GTSNPN, CDR2 SVGIG (reference sequence). The CDR3 has 15 amino acids. CDR3 region: CAWSALAGAGETQYF. In DNA form, the CDR3 reads TGTGCCTGGAGTGCTTTAGCGGGAGCGGGAGAGACCCAGTACTTC.

This clone occurred a few times. This chain joins TRBV7-9 and TRBJ1-4; 7 nucleotides line up with TRBD1. This CDR3 has 15 residues. Germline assignment: CDR1 SEHNR and CDR2 FQNEAQ (reference sequence). V shed 4 bases, J shed 1 base, and the junction held 3 bases outside the gene matches. CDR3 nucleotide sequence: TGTGCCAGCAGCTCATACAGGGGAACTAATGAAAAACTGTTTTTT. Amino acid sequence: CASSSYRGTNEKLFF.

The chain couples TRBV5-6 to TRBJ2-7, with 7 bases identical to TRBD1. The CDR3 has 15 amino acids. Germline CDR1 SGHDT, CDR2 YYEEEE. The ends lost 4 bases at V and 1 base at J; junction bases unmatched: 8. The chain's CDR3 is CASSTRGRRSYEQYF. The DNA of the CDR3 is TGTGCCAGCAGCACCAGGGGGAGAAGATCCTACGAGCAGTACTTC. The variable domain in full, with the rest retrieved from reference TRBV5-6 and TRBJ2-7, is DAGVTQSPTHLIKTRGQQVTLRCSPKSGHDTVSWYQQALGQGPQFIFQYYEEEERQRGNFPDRFSGHQFPNYSSELNVNALLLGDSALYLCASSTRGRRSYEQYFGPGTRLTVT.

The rearrangement joins TRBV7-2 to TRBJ2-1; 8 bases are a match to TRBD2. From germline, CDR1 is SGHTA and CDR2 FQGNSA. The V and J ends lost 5 bases and 6 bases, in that order; junction bases with no gene match: 18. The CDR3 length is 18 residues. In DNA form, the CDR3 reads TGTGCCAGCAGCCCACGGGATGGACGGGCGGGGGGATTCAATGAGCAGTTCTTC. This sequence encodes CASSPRDGRAGGFNEQFF.